This T cell receptor (beta chain) was documented in a study of response to subunit inactivated influenza vaccine. Study results and limitations: Researchers suggested that each seasonal influenza vaccination recruits few new T cells.

Regarding this clonotype: Its matching antigen is unknown.

TCRdb processed the RT-PCR reads anew with MiXCR; each CDR3 protein has one entry. The sample holds 530,000 or so distinct CDR3 sequences, around 15% seen once. Trimming took off 5 bases at V and 5 bases at J, with 15 bases between the two ends. CDR3 size: 15 residues. The germline CDR1 and CDR2 sequences are SGHVS and FQNEAQ. This specimen consisted of PBMCs from blood, obtained roughly 12 days after vaccination. This clonotype was sampled from a man between 50 and 59 years old who received an inactivated influenza vaccine. The V gene is TRBV7-8, the J gene TRBJ2-2, with D tentatively TRBD2 (7 bases). The CDR3 DNA reads as TGTGCCAGCAGCCCTAGAGGGGGGGTAACCGGGGAGCTGTTTTTT. Its protein is CASSPRGGVTGELFF.